This T cell receptor (beta chain) was sequenced for a study of blood T cell repertoires in COVID-19. Looking at the study overall: Sites in the United States, Italy and Spain provided acute and convalescent COVID-19 samples. The analysed material was cDNA or gDNA that came from T cells, B-cell-depleted T cells, or PBMCs.

In germline, CDR1 is SGHNT, CDR2 YYREEE (reference sequence). The CDR3 is 14 amino acids. After removal of 4 bases from V and 2 bases from J, the junction contained 3 bases not matched to a gene. Original data processing: The assay estimated nucleated cells by amplifying reference gene primers. Repertoires were generated with immunoSEQ multiplex PCR, while TCRdb's copy carries only in-frame clones and drops some. V, J and clone size are those of that table, while D and trimming were read from the DNA. The profile shows roughly 40,000 clones, about 78% of them singletons. The clonotype was recovered from a man between 65 and 79 years old with active or convalescent COVID-19. This chain connects TRBV5-4 to TRBJ1-3; the match to TRBD1 covers 7 bases. What was sequenced was peripheral blood. The CDR3 reads CASSKGQPGNTIYF. In nucleotides, the CDR3 is TGTGCCAGCAGCAAGGGACAGCCTGGAAACACCATATATTTT.